The present entry profiles one T cell receptor beta chain with its context. CDR3 length: 15 amino acids. With V trimmed by 6 bases and J by 1 base, 6 bases remained unmatched. The germline V gene has CDR1 SGHRS and CDR2 YFSETQ. This sample was taken from a study of cytomegalovirus exposure and HLA in healthy donors. TCRdb's table, derived via immunoSEQ multiplex PCR, lists solely in-frame clones and lacks some. The data contain 120,000 or so clones, about 96% of them seen just once; the ten biggest clones take up 1.5% to 2%. The sample comprised PBMCs. The chain recombines TRBV5-1 with TRBJ2-7; TRBD2 agrees at 11 bases. This TCR came from a man aged 18 to 29 in good health and CMV-seronegative. The CDR3 is CASTIGTSGSYEQYF. Written as DNA, the CDR3 is TGCGCCAGCACCATAGGGACTAGCGGATCCTACGAGCAGTACTTC.